This T cell receptor (beta chain) derives from a study of graft-versus-host responses after intestinal transplantation. V trimming: 5 bases; J trimming: 6 bases; junction bases outside the gene matches: 7. From germline, CDR1 is MNHEY and CDR2 SMNVEV (reference sequence). CDR3 length: 14 residues. Profiled with immunoSEQ multiplex PCR; TCRdb holds only in-frame clones, not every one. Of about 36,000 clones in the sample, approximately 95% were seen once. A note on this clone: Its specificity is unknown.

The chain recombines TRBV27 with TRBJ1-2, with 9 bases lining up with TRBD1. The material was unstimulated CD4+ T cells sorted from spleen or lymph node cells, obtained before transplant. The receptor was isolated from a human donor who was the organ donor for an intestinal transplant. The CDR3 loop is CASSGLQGADGYTF. The CDR3 nucleotides are TGTGCCAGCAGTGGACTACAGGGGGCGGATGGCTACACCTTC.